Listed below are T cell receptor beta chains from one sample, sequenced in a study of OX40 agonist ivuxolimab in advanced cancers. Sequenced by immunoSEQ multiplex PCR; TCRdb stores in-frame clones only, minus some. The sample carries tens of thousands of clones, around 84% recorded once. The source was CD4+ or CD8+ T cells sorted from blood, collected in a trial of the OX40 agonist ivuxolimab. These receptors were collected from an adult with an advanced solid tumor such as melanoma, head and neck, liver or kidney cancer. CDR3s include the opening cysteine and the closing phenylalanine or tryptophan. D genes are given only for firm matches. Size values are once, few and many counts, or a class for expanded clones, and some rows have none.

D | J | size | length | V | DNA | CDR3
TRBD1 | TRBJ1-2 | once | 15 | TRBV7-3 | TGTGCCAGCAGCGACCGGGACAGGGGGCACTATGGCTACACCTTC | CASSDRDRGHYGYTF
TRBD2 | TRBJ2-1 | - | 13 | TRBV4-2 | TGTGCCAGCAGCCGCGGGACTATTGATGAGCAGTTCTTC | CASSRGTIDEQFF
- | TRBJ2-6 | - | 13 | TRBV5-4 | TGTGCCAGCAGCTCCGCGGGGGCCAACGTCCTGACTTTC | CASSSAGANVLTF
TRBD1 | TRBJ2-1 | once | 16 | TRBV4-3 | TGCGCCAGCAGCCAAGCAGACAGGGTCATCAACAATGAGCAGTTCTTC | CASSQADRVINNEQFF
- | TRBJ2-7 | once | 12 | TRBV29-1 | TGCAGCGTTGAAGAGCAGGGTTACGAGCAGTACTTC | CSVEEQGYEQYF
- | TRBJ2-1 | - | 17 | TRBV15 | TGTGCCACCAGCAGAGATCAAATCGGGACTGGACAAAATGAGCAGTTCTTC | CATSRDQIGTGQNEQFF
TRBD1 | TRBJ1-1 | - | 16 | TRBV9 | TGTGCCAGCAGCGTAGCCGGGGACAGGAGGAACACTGAAGCTTTCTTT | CASSVAGDRRNTEAFF
TRBD2 | TRBJ2-7 | - | 16 | TRBV2 | TGTGCCAGCAGAGTCGGACTAGCGGGGACCCCCTACGAGCAGTACTTC | CASRVGLAGTPYEQYF
- | TRBJ2-1 | - | 16 | TRBV27 | TGTGCCAGCAGCCCAATTTTTAGAAGGTCCTACAATGAGCAGTTCTTC | CASSPIFRRSYNEQFF
- | TRBJ2-1 | - | 14 | TRBV7-2 | TGTGCCAGCACCTTACAAAGCTCCTACAATGAGCAGTTCTTC | CASTLQSSYNEQFF